This T cell receptor beta chain stems from a study of cytomegalovirus exposure and HLA in healthy donors. CDR3 size: 14 residues. CDR1 and CDR2 from the germline V gene are MNHEY and SVGAGI. Trimming took 10 bases from V and 4 from J, leaving 19 bases between them. Study conclusions and caveats: Most CMV-associated TCR beta chains were later found to appear HLA-restricted. The authors listed 150 to 200 TCR beta chains as cytomegalovirus-associated.

Concerning this clone itself: The target antigen is unknown.

A multiplex PCR was run with 60 Vbeta primers and 13 Jbeta primers. Measured with immunoSEQ multiplex PCR; TCRdb has only the in-frame clones, and not every one. Of around 150,000 clones listed, 60% to 85% are singletons. Sequenced sample: PBMCs. The chain links TRBV6-5 to TRBJ1-1; TRBD1 is a possible D gene (5 bases). The origin of this receptor is a male donor in good health and CMV-seropositive. The CDR3 is CATQSSGGTTEAFF. CDR3 in DNA: TGTGCCACGCAATCTTCTGGCGGGACCACTGAAGCTTTCTTT.